This TCR beta chain is from a study of T cells after yellow fever vaccination. MiXCR, run by TCRdb on the 5' RACE reads, gives a single entry per CDR3 protein. Of a few hundred thousand distinct CDR3 sequences in the sample, roughly 8.4% were seen once. Study results and caveats: The secondary T-cell response peaked on day 5, not day 15, but was weaker. At around 95% for CD4 and almost 90% for CD8, most primary-vaccination clones showed up again after the booster.

This CDR3 has 15 residues. Looked up from germline, CDR1 is SGHTA and CDR2 is FQGNSA. To note about this clonotype: Its target is unknown. A read error may produce the germline difference seen at one junction end.

V usage is TRBV7-2 and J usage is TRBJ2-5; 13 bases agree with TRBD2. This specimen consisted of PBMCs, obtained roughly 45 days after the first yellow fever vaccination. The source of this sequence is a man younger than 35 who received the YFV17D yellow fever vaccine. The CDR3 DNA sequence: TGTGCCAGCAGCCTAGCGAGGACTAGCGGGGGGACCCAGTACTTC. This encodes CASSLARTSGGTQYF.